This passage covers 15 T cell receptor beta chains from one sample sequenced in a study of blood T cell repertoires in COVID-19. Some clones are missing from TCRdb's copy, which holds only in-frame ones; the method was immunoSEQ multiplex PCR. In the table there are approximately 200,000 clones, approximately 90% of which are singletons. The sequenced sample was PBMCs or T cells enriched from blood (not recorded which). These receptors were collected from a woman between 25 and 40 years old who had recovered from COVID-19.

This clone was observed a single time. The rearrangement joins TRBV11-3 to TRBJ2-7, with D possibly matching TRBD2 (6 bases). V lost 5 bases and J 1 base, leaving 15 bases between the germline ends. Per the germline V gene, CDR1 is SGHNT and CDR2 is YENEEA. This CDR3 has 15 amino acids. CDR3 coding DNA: TGTGCCAGCAGCCCCGGAGGGTGGGGATCCTACGAGCAGTACTTC. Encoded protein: CASSPGGWGSYEQYF.

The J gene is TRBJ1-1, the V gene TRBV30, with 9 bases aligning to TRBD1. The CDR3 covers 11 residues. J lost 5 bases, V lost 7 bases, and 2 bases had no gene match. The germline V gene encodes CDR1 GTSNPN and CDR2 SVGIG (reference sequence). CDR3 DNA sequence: TGTGCCTTCGGGACAGGGACTGAAGCTTTCTTT. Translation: CAFGTGTEAFF.

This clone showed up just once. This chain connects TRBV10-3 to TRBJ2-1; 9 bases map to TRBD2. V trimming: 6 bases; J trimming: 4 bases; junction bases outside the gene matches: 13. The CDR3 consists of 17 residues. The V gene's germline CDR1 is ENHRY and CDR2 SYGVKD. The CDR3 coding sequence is TGTGCCATCAGAGGGGAGTTTGTAGCGGGGGTATACAATGAGCAGTTCTTC. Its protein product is CAIRGEFVAGVYNEQFF.

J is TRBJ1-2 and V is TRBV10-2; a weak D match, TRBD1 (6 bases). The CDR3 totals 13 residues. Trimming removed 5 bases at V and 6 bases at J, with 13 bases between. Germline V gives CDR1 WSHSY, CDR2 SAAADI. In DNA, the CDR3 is TGCGCCAGCAGTCGTCAGGGGTTTGATGGCTACACCTTC. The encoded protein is CASSRQGFDGYTF.

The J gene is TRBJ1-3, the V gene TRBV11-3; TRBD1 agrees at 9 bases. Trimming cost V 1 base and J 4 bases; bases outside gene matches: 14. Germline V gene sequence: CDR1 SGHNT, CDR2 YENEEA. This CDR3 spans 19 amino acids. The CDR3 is CASSLGGDRERPVGNTIYF. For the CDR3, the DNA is TGTGCCAGCAGCTTAGGAGGGGACAGGGAAAGGCCCGTAGGAAACACCATATATTTT.

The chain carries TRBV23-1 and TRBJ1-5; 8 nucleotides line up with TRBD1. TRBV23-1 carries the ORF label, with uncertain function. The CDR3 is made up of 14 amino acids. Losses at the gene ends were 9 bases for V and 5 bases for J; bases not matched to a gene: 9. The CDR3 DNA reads TGCGCCAGAAGAGAAGGACAGGGTTATCAGCCCCAGCATTTT. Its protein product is CARREGQGYQPQHF.

CDR3 nucleotide sequence: TGTGCCAGCAGTGGGGGCGTTGACACCGGGGAGCTGTTTTTT. This encodes CASSGGVDTGELFF. The chain couples TRBV6-4 to TRBJ2-2; a possible D gene is TRBD1 (5 bases). Germline lookup yields CDR1 MRHNA and CDR2 SNTAGT. The CDR3 has 14 residues. V was cut by 4 bases and J by 3 bases, with 9 bases left in between.

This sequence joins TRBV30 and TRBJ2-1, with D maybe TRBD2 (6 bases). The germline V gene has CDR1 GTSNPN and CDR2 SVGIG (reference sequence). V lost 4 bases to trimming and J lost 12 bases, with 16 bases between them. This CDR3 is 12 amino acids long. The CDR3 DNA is TGTGCCTGGACTACTACCGGTAGCGGGCAGTTCTTC. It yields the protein CAWTTTGSGQFF.

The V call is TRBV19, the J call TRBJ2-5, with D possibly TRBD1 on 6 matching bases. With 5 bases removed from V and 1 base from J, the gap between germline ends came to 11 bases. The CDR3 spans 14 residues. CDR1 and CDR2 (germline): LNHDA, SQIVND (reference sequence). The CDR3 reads CASSPRQVQETQYF. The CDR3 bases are TGTGCCAGTAGTCCCAGACAGGTCCAAGAGACCCAGTACTTC.

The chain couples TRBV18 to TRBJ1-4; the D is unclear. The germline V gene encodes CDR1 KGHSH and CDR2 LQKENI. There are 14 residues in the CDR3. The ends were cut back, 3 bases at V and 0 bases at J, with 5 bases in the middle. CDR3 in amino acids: CASSPGATNEKLFF. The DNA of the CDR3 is TGTGCCAGCTCACCCGGAGCAACTAATGAAAAACTGTTTTTT.

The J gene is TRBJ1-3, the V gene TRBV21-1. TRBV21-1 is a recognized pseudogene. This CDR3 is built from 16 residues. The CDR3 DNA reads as TGTGCCAGCAGCTTTGCGGGAGTAAGGTCTGGAAACACCATATATTTT. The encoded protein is CASSFAGVRSGNTIYF.

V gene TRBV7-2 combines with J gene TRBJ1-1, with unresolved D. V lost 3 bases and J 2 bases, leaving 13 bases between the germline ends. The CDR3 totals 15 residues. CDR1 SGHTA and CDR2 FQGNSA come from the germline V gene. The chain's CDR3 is CASSFMGLANTEAFF. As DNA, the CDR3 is TGTGCCAGCAGCTTTATGGGCCTAGCAAACACTGAAGCTTTCTTT.

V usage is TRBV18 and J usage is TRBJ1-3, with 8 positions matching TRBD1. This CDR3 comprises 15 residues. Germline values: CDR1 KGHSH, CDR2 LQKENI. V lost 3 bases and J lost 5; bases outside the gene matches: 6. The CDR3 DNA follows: TGTGCCAGCTCACCGGGGCAGGGGGCGCGAAACACCATATATTTT. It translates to CASSPGQGARNTIYF.

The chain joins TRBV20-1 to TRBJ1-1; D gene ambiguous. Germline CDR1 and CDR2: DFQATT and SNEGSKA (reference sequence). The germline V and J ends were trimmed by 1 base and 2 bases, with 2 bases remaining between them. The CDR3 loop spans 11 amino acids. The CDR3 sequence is CSARANTEAFF. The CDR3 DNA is TGCAGTGCTAGAGCTAACACTGAAGCTTTCTTT.

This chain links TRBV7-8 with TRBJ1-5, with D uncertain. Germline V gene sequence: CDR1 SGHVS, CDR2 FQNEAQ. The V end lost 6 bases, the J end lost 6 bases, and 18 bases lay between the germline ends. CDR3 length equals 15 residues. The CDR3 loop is CASSRLELSTQPQHF. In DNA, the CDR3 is TGTGCCAGCAGTCGTCTAGAACTATCGACTCAGCCCCAGCATTTT.